This entry features one T cell receptor (beta chain) sequence. This CDR3 is built from 18 residues. The germline V gene has CDR1 LGHNA and CDR2 YSLEER. V trimming: 5 bases; J trimming: 5 bases; junction bases outside the gene matches: 16. The source of the sample is a study of shared T cell receptors in the human thymus. TCRdb keeps only in-frame clones here, not all; method: immunoSEQ multiplex PCR. The sample records some 720,000 clones, roughly 90% being singletons. These data also formed part of another study, on human thymus T cells. That investigation notes: Among the donors, all were healthy Finnish infants having corrective surgery for congenital heart defects. Thymus specimens were resections from corrective heart surgery. Usage of V and J genes appeared biased in thymic and blood repertoires. Related research has reported that thymic repertoires overlap highly among unrelated individuals.

The specimen sequenced was thymocytes. V gene TRBV4-3 combines with J gene TRBJ2-2; 8 nucleotides match TRBD2. This TCR derives from a boy in the first two years of life with a congenital heart defect. CDR3: CASSMTPRGGARTGELFF. CDR3 DNA: TGCGCCAGCAGCATGACCCCTCGGGGGGGAGCACGGACCGGGGAGCTGTTTTTT.